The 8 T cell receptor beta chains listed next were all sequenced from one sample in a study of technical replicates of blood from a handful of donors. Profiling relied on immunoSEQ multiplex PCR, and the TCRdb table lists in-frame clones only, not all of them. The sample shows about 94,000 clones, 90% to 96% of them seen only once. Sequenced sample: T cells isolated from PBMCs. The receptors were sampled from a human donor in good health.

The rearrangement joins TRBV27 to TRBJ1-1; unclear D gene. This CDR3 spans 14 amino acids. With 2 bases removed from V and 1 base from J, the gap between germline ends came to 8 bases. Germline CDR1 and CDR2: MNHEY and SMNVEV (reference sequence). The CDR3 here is CASSLGRGNTEAFF. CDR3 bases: TGTGCCAGCAGTTTAGGGCGGGGGAACACTGAAGCTTTCTTT.

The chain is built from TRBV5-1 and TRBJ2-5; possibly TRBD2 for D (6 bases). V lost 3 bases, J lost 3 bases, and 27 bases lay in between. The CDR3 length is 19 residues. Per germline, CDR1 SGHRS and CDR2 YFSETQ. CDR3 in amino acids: CASSSLRGNVKRGEETQYF. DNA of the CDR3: TGCGCCAGCAGCTCCCTCCGGGGGAACGTTAAGCGCGGAGAAGAGACCCAGTACTTC. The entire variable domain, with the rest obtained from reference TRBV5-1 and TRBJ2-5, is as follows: KAGVTQTPRYLIKTRGQQVTLSCSPISGHRSVSWYQQTPGQGLQFLFEYFSETQRNKGNFPGRFSGRQFSNSRSEMNVSTLELGDSALYLCASSSLRGNVKRGEETQYFGPGTRLLVL.

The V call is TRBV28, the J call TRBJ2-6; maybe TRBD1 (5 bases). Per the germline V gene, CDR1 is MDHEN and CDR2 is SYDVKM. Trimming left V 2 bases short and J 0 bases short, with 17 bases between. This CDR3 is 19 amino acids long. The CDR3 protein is CASSLTAQGHYSGANVLTF. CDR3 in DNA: TGTGCCAGCAGTTTAACCGCCCAGGGCCACTACTCTGGGGCCAACGTCCTGACTTTC.

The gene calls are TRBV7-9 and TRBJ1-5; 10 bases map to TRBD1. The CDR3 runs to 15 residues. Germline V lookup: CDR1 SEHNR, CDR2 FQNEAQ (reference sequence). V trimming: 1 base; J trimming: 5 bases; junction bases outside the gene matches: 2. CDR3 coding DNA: TGTGCCAGCAGCTTAGAGGGACAGGGGTATCAGCCCCAGCATTTT. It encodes CASSLEGQGYQPQHF.

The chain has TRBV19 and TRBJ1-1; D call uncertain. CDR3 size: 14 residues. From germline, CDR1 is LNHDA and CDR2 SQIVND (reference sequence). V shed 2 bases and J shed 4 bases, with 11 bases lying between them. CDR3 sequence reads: CASSIREVGTEAFF. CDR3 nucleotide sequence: TGTGCCAGTAGTATAAGAGAGGTAGGCACTGAAGCTTTCTTT.

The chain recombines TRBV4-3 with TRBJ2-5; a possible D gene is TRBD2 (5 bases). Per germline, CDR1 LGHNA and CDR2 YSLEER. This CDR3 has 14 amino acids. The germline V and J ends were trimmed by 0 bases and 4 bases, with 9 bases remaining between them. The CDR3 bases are TGCGCCAGCAGCCAAGAGAGGGCGGTAGAGACCCAGTACTTC. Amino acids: CASSQERAVETQYF.

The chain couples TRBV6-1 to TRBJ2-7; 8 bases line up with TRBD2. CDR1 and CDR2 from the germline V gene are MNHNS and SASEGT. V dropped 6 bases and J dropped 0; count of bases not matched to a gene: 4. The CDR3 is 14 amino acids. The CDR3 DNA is TGTGCCAGCAGACTAGCGGAGAGCTCCTACGAGCAGTACTTC. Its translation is CASRLAESSYEQYF.

The DNA for the CDR3 is TGTGCCAGTAGCGTACAGGGGTCGAACACCATATATTTT. Its translation is CASSVQGSNTIYF. V and J are TRBV19 and TRBJ1-3, with 7 bases aligning to TRBD1. In germline, CDR1 is LNHDA, CDR2 SQIVND (reference sequence). The CDR3 spans 13 residues. The V gene end was trimmed by 6 bases and the J gene end by 7 bases; junction bases not matched to a gene: 6.